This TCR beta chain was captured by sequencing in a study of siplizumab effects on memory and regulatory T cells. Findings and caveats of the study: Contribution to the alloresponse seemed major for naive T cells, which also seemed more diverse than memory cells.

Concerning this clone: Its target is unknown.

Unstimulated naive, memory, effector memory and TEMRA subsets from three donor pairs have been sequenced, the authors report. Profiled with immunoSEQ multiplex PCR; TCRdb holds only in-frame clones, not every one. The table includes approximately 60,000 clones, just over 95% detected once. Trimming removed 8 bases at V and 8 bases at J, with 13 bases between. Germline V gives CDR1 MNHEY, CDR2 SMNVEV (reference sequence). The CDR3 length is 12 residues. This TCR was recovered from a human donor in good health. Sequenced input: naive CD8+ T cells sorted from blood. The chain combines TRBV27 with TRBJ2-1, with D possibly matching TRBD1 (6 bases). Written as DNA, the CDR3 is TGTGCCAGCGGATTGGACAGTTATGAGCAGTTCTTC. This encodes CASGLDSYEQFF.